A single sample gave rise to the 22 T cell receptor beta chains below, sequenced in a study of blood T cell repertoires in COVID-19. Data came from immunoSEQ multiplex PCR; TCRdb stores just in-frame clones and leaves some out. Of 200,000 to 300,000 clones listed, less than 90% are singletons. The sequencing sample was made of peripheral blood. These receptors originate from a man in his fifties or sixties with acute or convalescent COVID-19.

This clone showed up just once. In DNA form, the CDR3 reads TGTGCCAGCAGTTTTGAGGGGACTGGGCCCGGGGAGCTGTTTTTT. It encodes CASSFEGTGPGELFF. The chain joins TRBV27 to TRBJ2-2, with D possibly matching TRBD2 (6 bases). CDR3 length: 15 amino acids. Germline V gene sequence: CDR1 MNHEY, CDR2 SMNVEV (reference sequence). The V end was cut by 3 bases, the J end by 6 bases, with 14 bases between.

The chain joins TRBV12-3 or TRBV12-4 to TRBJ1-6; possibly TRBD1 for D (5 bases). The CDR3 contains 13 residues. V lost 8 bases and J 7 bases, leaving 12 bases between the germline ends. CDR3 DNA: TGTGCCAGCGGTCAGGGTGGAAATTCACCCCTCCACTTT. Its translation: CASGQGGNSPLHF.

The genes are TRBV5-1 and TRBJ2-1; the D gene is possibly TRBD1 (6 bases). The CDR3 extends over 15 amino acids. Germline CDR1 SGHRS, CDR2 YFSETQ. Trimming removed 8 bases from V and 10 bases from J, with 25 bases in between. The CDR3 DNA reads as TGCGCCAGACCAACAGGGATCCCGCCAACCGGGGAGCAGTTCTTC. Residues: CARPTGIPPTGEQFF.

Only a few counts were recorded for this clone. In DNA, the CDR3 is TGCGCCAGCAGCCAAGATAGGAGCGGGTACTACAATGAGCAGTTCTTC. The encoded protein is CASSQDRSGYYNEQFF. The V and J genes are TRBV4-1 and TRBJ2-1; possibly TRBD2 for D (6 bases). Trimming shortened V by 0 bases and J by 3 bases, and 12 bases separated the two germline ends. The CDR3 runs to 16 residues. The germline V gene encodes CDR1 MGHRA and CDR2 YSYEKL.

J is TRBJ2-7 and V is TRBV6-5; 10 bases agree with TRBD1. CDR1 is MNHEY, CDR2 SVGAGI, per germline. The CDR3 runs 16 residues. V gave up 2 bases and J gave up 2 bases; unmatched junction bases: 6. DNA for the CDR3: TGTGCCAGCAGTTACGCCAGGGGACAGGGGACCTACGAGCAGTACTTC. This gives the protein CASSYARGQGTYEQYF.

The chain joins TRBV6-2 or TRBV6-3 to TRBJ2-3; D perhaps matches TRBD2 (5 bases). V gave up 4 bases and J gave up 1 base, with 9 bases separating them. From germline, CDR1 is MNHEY and CDR2 SVGEGT. There are 14 residues in the CDR3. CDR3 coding DNA: TGTGCCAGCAGTTCGGGGAGCGGCACAGATACGCAGTATTTT. Its protein is CASSSGSGTDTQYF.

The chain employs TRBV6-6 and TRBJ1-4, with 7 positions matching TRBD1. Germline assignment: CDR1 MNHNY and CDR2 SVGAGI (reference sequence). This CDR3 has 14 residues. The trim removed 8 bases at V and 11 bases at J, leaving 14 bases unmatched. In DNA form, the CDR3 reads TGTGCCAGCGCCGAAGGGACAGCGGTGTTGAAACTGTTTTTT. Translated: CASAEGTAVLKLFF.

V and J are TRBV10-1 and TRBJ2-3; D unclear. Germline CDR1 and CDR2: WNHNN and SYGVQD (reference sequence). This CDR3 is 14 amino acids long. Trimming cost V 6 bases and J 1 base, with 11 bases left between them. This CDR3 reads CASRQALRTDTQYF. The CDR3 region has the DNA TGCGCCAGCAGACAAGCGTTACGCACAGATACGCAGTATTTT.

V gene TRBV10-3 combines with J gene TRBJ2-3; TRBD2 is a possible D gene (6 bases). CDR3 length: 14 amino acids. Germline assignment: CDR1 ENHRY and CDR2 SYGVKD. V shed 5 bases and J shed 5 bases, with 14 bases lying between them. This chain's CDR3 is CAISPSGGGDTQYF. The CDR3 bases are TGTGCCATCAGTCCCTCCGGGGGAGGAGATACGCAGTATTTT.

The chain joins TRBV28 to TRBJ2-5; 8 positions match TRBD2. This CDR3 contains 14 residues. Germline trimming cut 3 bases from V and 2 bases from J; bases unmatched to any gene: 2. CDR1 MDHEN and CDR2 SYDVKM come from the germline V gene. CDR3 coding DNA: TGTGCCAGCAGTTTTCCGGGGGGGCAAGAGACCCAGTACTTC. Its protein is CASSFPGGQETQYF.

This chain uses TRBV28 with TRBJ1-4, with 7 bases that match TRBD1. V gave up 5 bases and J gave up 5 bases; unmatched junction bases: 5. CDR3 length equals 14 residues. Germline CDR1 is MDHEN and CDR2 is SYDVKM. In nucleotides, the CDR3 is TGTGCCAGCAGTACGGGACAGAGAAATGAAAAACTGTTTTTT. It codes for CASSTGQRNEKLFF. Full variable domain (outside the CDR3, taken from reference TRBV28 and TRBJ1-4): DVKVTQSSRYLVKRTGEKVFLECVQDMDHENMFWYRQDPGLGLRLIYFSYDVKMKEKGDIPEGYSVSREKKERFSLILESASTNQTSMYLCASSTGQRNEKLFFGSGTQLSVL.

This sequence joins TRBV18 and TRBJ2-1, with 10 nucleotides matching TRBD2. V trimming: 6 bases; J trimming: 5 bases; junction bases outside the gene matches: 7. The CDR3 is 15 residues long. CDR1 is KGHSH and CDR2 is LQKENI in the germline V gene. The DNA for the CDR3 is TGTGCCAGCTCTCAACTAGCGGGAATCAACAATGAGCAGTTCTTC. Amino acid sequence: CASSQLAGINNEQFF.

This chain uses TRBV6-5 with TRBJ1-1; D call uncertain. V lost 4 bases and J lost 2, with 8 bases in between. The CDR3 has 13 amino acids. CDR1 is MNHEY and CDR2 is SVGAGI in the germline V gene. The CDR3 sequence is CASSSLGNTEAFF. The CDR3 coding sequence is TGTGCCAGCAGTTCCCTCGGTAACACTGAAGCTTTCTTT.

The V gene is TRBV7-6, the J gene TRBJ1-1; no clear D gene. Germline lookup yields CDR1 SGHVS and CDR2 FNYEAQ. The V end lost 5 bases, the J end lost 1 base, and 14 bases lay between the germline ends. This CDR3 region has 15 residues. In DNA form, the CDR3 reads TGTGCCAGCAGCCTTAGTTCCGGAGCGAACACTGAAGCTTTCTTT. This translates into CASSLSSGANTEAFF.

V and J are TRBV5-1 and TRBJ2-5; D is unclear. CDR3 length equals 13 residues. The germline V gene has CDR1 SGHRS and CDR2 YFSETQ. V was clipped by 4 bases and J by 4 bases, with 11 bases between them. CDR3 protein: CASSPLPRETQYF. The CDR3 DNA is TGCGCCAGCAGCCCTCTACCCCGAGAGACCCAGTACTTC. The variable domain in full, with the rest retrieved from reference TRBV5-1 and TRBJ2-5, is KAGVTQTPRYLIKTRGQQVTLSCSPISGHRSVSWYQQTPGQGLQFLFEYFSETQRNKGNFPGRFSGRQFSNSRSEMNVSTLELGDSALYLCASSPLPRETQYFGPGTRLLVL.

This clone has a handful of counts. The same CDR3 also results from other DNA sequences found in this sample. The rearrangement uses TRBV12-3 or TRBV12-4 and TRBJ1-1, with a weak D call TRBD1 (5 bases). The CDR3 extends over 13 amino acids. The V gene lost 3 bases and the J gene lost 2 bases, with 7 bases spanning the gap. CDR3 sequence reads: CASSFQGNTEAFF. The CDR3 bases are TGTGCCAGCAGTTTCCAGGGAAACACTGAAGCTTTCTTT.

Details on this clone: The same CDR3 is also encoded by other DNA sequences in this sample. The V and J genes are TRBV7-2 and TRBJ2-2; 8 bases line up with TRBD1. From germline, CDR1 is SGHTA and CDR2 FQGNSA. The J segment lost 5 bases and the V segment lost 5 bases, leaving 7 bases of the junction unmatched. The length of the CDR3 is 15 residues. The CDR3 DNA follows: TGTGCCAGCAGCCCAGACAGGGGTCGGACCGGGGAGCTGTTTTTT. Amino acid sequence: CASSPDRGRTGELFF.

The chain couples TRBV11-2 to TRBJ2-1; 10 bases align to TRBD2. Germline values: CDR1 SGHAT, CDR2 FQNNGV. Germline trimming cut 1 base from V and 9 bases from J; bases unmatched to any gene: 9. The CDR3 length is 16 residues. Here the CDR3 reads CASSLGIAGGGAEQFF. In nucleotides, the CDR3 is TGTGCCAGCAGCTTAGGGATAGCGGGGGGCGGGGCTGAGCAGTTCTTC. The whole variable domain, filled in from reference TRBV11-2 and TRBJ2-1, reads EAGVAQSPRYKIIEKRQSVAFWCNPISGHATLYWYQQILGQGPKLLIQFQNNGVVDDSQLPKDRFSAERLKGVDSTLKIQPAKLEDSAVYLCASSLGIAGGGAEQFFGPGTRLTVL.

Remarks on this clone: At the DNA level, this CDR3 is encoded by other sequences in the same sample as well. The V call is TRBV6-5, the J call TRBJ1-2; TRBD1 is a possible D gene (6 bases). The germline gives CDR1 MNHEY, CDR2 SVGAGI. There are 13 residues in the CDR3. Trimming took 6 bases from V and 4 from J, leaving 12 bases between them. In nucleotides, the CDR3 is TGTGCCAGCAGATCACAGGGAGCCTATGGCTACACCTTC. It yields the protein CASRSQGAYGYTF.

This rearrangement joins TRBV10-1 to TRBJ1-2; 7 bases are a match to TRBD1. In germline, CDR1 is WNHNN, CDR2 SYGVQD (reference sequence). J was trimmed by 8 bases and V by 8 bases; bases with no gene match: 8. The CDR3 totals 12 residues. Here the CDR3 reads CASLKDRVGYTF. CDR3 DNA: TGCGCCAGCCTAAAAGACAGGGTCGGCTACACCTTC.

V usage is TRBV4-2 and J usage is TRBJ2-1; D may be TRBD1 (5 bases). The length of the CDR3 is 16 residues. Per germline, CDR1 LGHNA and CDR2 YNFKEQ. Trimming took 4 bases from V and 5 from J, leaving 18 bases between them. In DNA form, the CDR3 reads TGTGCCAGCAGCCTTCAAGAGTGGCCCAGGGACAATGAGCAGTTCTTC. It translates to CASSLQEWPRDNEQFF.

The genes are TRBV6-5 and TRBJ2-1; TRBD2 agrees at 7 bases. The CDR3 is made up of 15 amino acids. Unmatched junction bases numbered 3, after V lost 2 bases and J lost 2 bases. Looked up from germline, CDR1 is MNHEY and CDR2 is SVGAGI. CDR3 in amino acids: CASSYSGTTYNEQFF. CDR3 coding DNA: TGTGCCAGCAGTTACAGCGGGACTACCTACAATGAGCAGTTCTTC.